The clone carrying this TCR beta chain ranks as medium-sized. Trimming pared 2 bases from V and 2 bases from J, leaving 10 bases between. Germline CDR1 reads MNHEY; CDR2 reads SVGAGI. The CDR3 runs 15 residues. The time point is: baseline, week 1 (first vaccination visit). Documented treatment: pre-vaccination baseline after standard-of-care therapy. This entry belongs to a study of a mutant IDH1 vaccine in newly diagnosed glioma. Study information: Those enrolled had earlier been treated with radiotherapy, temozolomide, or both, mostly both.

The data were produced by immunoSEQ multiplex PCR, yet TCRdb's version contains in-frame clones alone and is incomplete. Among about 21,000 clones, around 82% were seen once, and the ten largest hold 5% to 6%. The V and J genes are TRBV6-5 and TRBJ1-5, with D uncertain. Sequencing was performed on PBMCs, taken from a glioma patient treated with radiotherapy, temozolomide or both. The TCR sequence derives from a man between 40 and 49 years old with glioma. The DNA of the CDR3 is TGTGCCAGCAGTTACGGAATTGAGGGCAATCAGCCCCAGCATTTT. Protein: CASSYGIEGNQPQHF.